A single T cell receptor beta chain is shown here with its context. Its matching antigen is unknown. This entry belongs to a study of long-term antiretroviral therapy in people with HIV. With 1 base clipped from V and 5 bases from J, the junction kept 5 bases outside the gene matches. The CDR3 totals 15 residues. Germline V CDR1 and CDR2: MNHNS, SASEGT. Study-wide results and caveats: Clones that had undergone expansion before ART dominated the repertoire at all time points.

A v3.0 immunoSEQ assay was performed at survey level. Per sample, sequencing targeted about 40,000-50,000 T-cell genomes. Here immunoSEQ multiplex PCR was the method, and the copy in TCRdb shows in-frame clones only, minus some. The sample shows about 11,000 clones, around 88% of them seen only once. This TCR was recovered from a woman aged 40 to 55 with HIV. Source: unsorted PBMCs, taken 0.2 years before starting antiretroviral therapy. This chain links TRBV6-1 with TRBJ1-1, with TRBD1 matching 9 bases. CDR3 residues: CASSEEQGAKTEAFF. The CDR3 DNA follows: TGTGCCAGCAGTGAAGAACAGGGGGCAAAAACTGAAGCTTTCTTT.